The clone carrying this TCR beta chain was counted only a few times. This specimen belongs to a study of blood T cell repertoires in COVID-19. Across the whole study: Acute and convalescent COVID-19 samples came from the United States, Italy and Spain. Nucleic acid was either cDNA or gDNA, and it came from T cells, B-cell-depleted T cells, or PBMCs.

This study enrolled people aged about 18 to 100 from roughly 24 US geographic areas. Original methodology: Estimates of nucleated cell counts were drawn from the amplification of reference gene primers. Sequenced by immunoSEQ multiplex PCR; TCRdb stores in-frame clones only, minus some. The V and J calls and clone size are taken from that table; D and trimming were inferred from the DNA. The sample consists of fewer than 400,000 clones, 86% of them appearing once. Sequenced input: PBMCs or T cells enriched from blood (not recorded which). This TCR was sampled from a man aged 25 to 45 who had recovered from COVID-19.

DNA of the CDR3: TGTGCCAGCAGCTCCCCAACAGGGAAGTACCAAGAGACCCAGTACTTC. Protein sequence: CASSSPTGKYQETQYF. The chain employs TRBV13 and TRBJ2-5; TRBD1 might be the D (6 bases). V lost 4 bases and J lost 0, with 15 bases in between. Germline V lookup: CDR1 PRHDT, CDR2 FYEKMQ (reference sequence). CDR3 length: 16 residues. Complete variable domain (other parts from reference TRBV13 and TRBJ2-5): AAGVIQSPRHLIKEKRETATLKCYPIPRHDTVYWYQQGPGQDPQFLISFYEKMQSDKGSIPDRFSAQQFSDYHSELNMSSLELGDSALYFCASSSPTGKYQETQYFGPGTRLLVL.